This record looks at one T cell receptor (beta chain) sequence and its context. Its matching antigen is unknown. Repertoires were generated with immunoSEQ multiplex PCR, while TCRdb's copy carries only in-frame clones and drops some. Of some 350,000 clones listed, 80% to 90% are singletons. Germline CDR1 reads MDHEN; CDR2 reads SYDVKM. The V gene lost 4 bases and the J gene lost 2 bases, with 9 bases spanning the gap. The CDR3 extends over 15 amino acids. The source of the sample is a study of Ad26.COV2.S vaccination and SARS-CoV-2 variants. Study overall: A participant enrolled in the COV1001 Ad26.COV2.S trial arm provided the sample.

Overall study results and limits: Measurements of TCR breadth and depth may have given underestimates of the total T cell responses. After vaccination, reports described spike-specific CD8+ and CD4+ T cell responses as showing substantial breadth.

Described treatment: some 20 received Ad26.COV2.S at low or high dose, single or two shots; five or six received placebo; per-sample allocation not given. Collection of samples fell on day 63 after the first vaccine or placebo injection. This person who donated was an adult of 18-55 years in Boston. This sequence joins TRBV28 and TRBJ2-6; D unclear. The receptor's source is a person between 18 and 65 years old who received the Ad26.COV2.S COVID-19 vaccine or a placebo. The specimen was peripheral blood, collected in a trial of Ad26.COV2.S vaccine versus placebo. CDR3: CASSSLGPGANVLTF. In DNA form, the CDR3 reads TGTGCCAGCAGTTCCCTTGGGCCTGGGGCCAACGTCCTGACTTTC.